The 28 T cell receptor beta chains listed next were all sequenced from one sample in a study of cytomegalovirus exposure and HLA in healthy donors. The PCR had 60 Vbeta and 13 Jbeta primers. TCRdb's copy holds only in-frame clones and misses some; the assay was immunoSEQ multiplex PCR. In the table there are approximately 70,000 clones, just over 75% of which are singletons. The sample comprised PBMCs. The receptors derive from a man aged 50 or older in good health and CMV-seronegative.

The chain uses TRBV29-1 and TRBJ2-3, with 15 nucleotides matching TRBD2. CDR1 is SQVTM and CDR2 is ANQGSEA in the germline V gene. This CDR3 is built from 14 residues. J was trimmed by 6 bases and V by 6 bases; bases with no gene match: 4. CDR3 sequence reads: CSVGGLAGGDTQYF. In DNA form, the CDR3 reads TGCAGCGTCGGGGGACTAGCGGGAGGTGATACGCAGTATTTT.

The J gene is TRBJ1-5, the V gene TRBV28, with D unclear. Germline lookup yields CDR1 MDHEN and CDR2 SYDVKM. CDR3 length equals 13 residues. V lost 8 bases to trimming and J lost 6 bases, with 14 bases between them. CDR3 bases: TGTGCCAGCGCGGGCAGGAGATCTCAGCCCCAGCATTTT. Protein product: CASAGRRSQPQHF.

J is TRBJ1-1 and V is TRBV5-1; D remains ambiguous. The CDR3 extends over 16 amino acids. V was cut by 0 bases and J by 1 base, with 13 bases left in between. Germline values: CDR1 SGHRS, CDR2 YFSETQ. CDR3 protein: CASSLEQLGGNTEAFF. CDR3 DNA: TGCGCCAGCAGCTTGGAACAGCTGGGTGGGAACACTGAAGCTTTCTTT.

Note on this clone: The junction does not match germline at one end; this may be a read error. The identical CDR3 is also encoded by other nucleotide sequences in the sample. The J gene is TRBJ1-2, the V gene TRBV5-6, with 9 bases that match TRBD1. Per germline, CDR1 SGHDT and CDR2 YYEEEE. This CDR3 spans 12 amino acids. The DNA for the CDR3 is TGCGCCAGCTGGACAGGGGTCTATGGCTACACCTTC. Its translation is CASWTGVYGYTF.

V usage is TRBV5-1 and J usage is TRBJ1-6; D is unresolved. This CDR3 has 13 residues. CDR1 is SGHRS and CDR2 is YFSETQ in the germline V gene. Trimming left V 4 bases short and J 7 bases short, with 9 bases between. This chain's CDR3 is CASSTQENSPLHF. The CDR3 DNA follows: TGCGCCAGCAGCACCCAGGAAAATTCACCCCTCCACTTT.

The chain is built from TRBV5-4 and TRBJ2-7; 12 nucleotides line up with TRBD2. This CDR3 is 14 amino acids long. Germline CDR1 SGHNT, CDR2 YYREEE (reference sequence). With V trimmed by 4 bases and J by 6 bases, 5 bases remained unmatched. The CDR3 sequence: CASSATSGGSEQYF. The CDR3 DNA is TGTGCCAGCAGCGCGACTAGCGGGGGTTCCGAGCAGTACTTC.

The chain links TRBV5-1 to TRBJ2-3, with 9 bases lining up with TRBD2. The CDR3 runs to 16 residues. Germline V gene sequence: CDR1 SGHRS, CDR2 YFSETQ. Losses at the gene ends were 2 bases for V and 5 bases for J; bases not matched to a gene: 9. The CDR3 region is CASSFLLAGGQDTQYF. The CDR3, as DNA: TGCGCCAGCAGCTTCCTCCTGGCGGGGGGGCAAGATACGCAGTATTTT.

This clone was counted a few times. The chain links TRBV6-5 to TRBJ2-1; D ambiguous. V was pared by 8 bases and J by 3 bases, with 11 bases between. Germline V gene data show CDR1 as MNHEY and CDR2 as SVGAGI. The CDR3 spans 13 residues. In DNA, the CDR3 is TGTGCCAGCGGCGGAAGAAACTACAATGAGCAGTTCTTC. Protein: CASGGRNYNEQFF.

CDR3 sequence: CASSIRQGPDTEAFF. Written as DNA, the CDR3 is TGTGCCAGCAGCATACGACAGGGCCCGGACACTGAAGCTTTCTTT. The rearrangement links TRBV7-9 to TRBJ1-1, with 7 bases lining up with TRBD1. CDR3 length: 15 amino acids. V lost 5 bases, J lost 3 bases, and 9 bases stayed unmatched. Germline V gene data show CDR1 as SEHNR and CDR2 as FQNEAQ (reference sequence).

This clone was picked up a small number of times. The chain links TRBV5-1 to TRBJ2-1, with 10 positions matching TRBD2. This CDR3 contains 13 residues. The germline V gene encodes CDR1 SGHRS and CDR2 YFSETQ. V was clipped by 7 bases and J by 8 bases; unmatched bases: 6. CDR3 nucleotides: TGCGCCAGCCGGCTAGCGGGGGTAGATGAGCAGTTCTTC. Residues: CASRLAGVDEQFF.

CDR3 DNA: TGTGCCAGTAGTATAAGACAGATGACTAGCGGGAGGTCCTACGAGCAGTACTTC. Translation gives CASSIRQMTSGRSYEQYF. The chain recombines TRBV19 with TRBJ2-7; 13 bases fit TRBD2. Germline assignment: CDR1 LNHDA and CDR2 SQIVND (reference sequence). This CDR3 contains 18 residues. The V segment lost 2 bases and the J segment 1 base; nucleotides outside the gene matches: 8.

The chain uses TRBV6-5 and TRBJ2-6; TRBD1 might be the D (6 bases). CDR1 and CDR2 from the germline V gene are MNHEY and SVGAGI. V lost 6 bases to trimming and J lost 6 bases, with 15 bases between them. The CDR3 runs to 15 residues. CDR3 loop: CASRLRTAPANVLTF. CDR3 bases: TGTGCCAGCAGGCTAAGGACAGCCCCGGCCAACGTCCTGACTTTC.

The chain uses TRBV28 and TRBJ2-1; 13 bases match TRBD2. Trimming cost V 6 bases and J 7 bases; bases outside gene matches: 6. The CDR3 has 15 amino acids. In germline, CDR1 is MDHEN, CDR2 SYDVKM. The CDR3 is CASRTSGRTVNEQFF. CDR3 bases: TGTGCCAGCAGGACTAGCGGGAGGACGGTAAATGAGCAGTTCTTC.

This clone came up once. The rearrangement uses TRBV19 and TRBJ2-7; possible D gene TRBD1, 6 bases. Germline V gene sequence: CDR1 LNHDA, CDR2 SQIVND (reference sequence). V dropped 6 bases and J dropped 0 bases, with 9 bases sitting between them. This CDR3 has 13 residues. CDR3 DNA sequence: TGTGCCAGTAGGAGGACAGCCTCCTACGAGCAGTACTTC. Its translation is CASRRTASYEQYF.

The chain couples TRBV27 to TRBJ1-5; D gene uncertain. The CDR3 loop spans 13 amino acids. CDR1 is MNHEY, CDR2 SMNVEV, per germline (reference sequence). Deletions cut 5 bases from V and 10 bases from J, with 15 bases between. CDR3 in amino acids: CASSQTPGGPQHF. The CDR3 DNA is TGTGCCAGCAGTCAAACACCGGGAGGACCCCAGCATTTT.

The V call is TRBV2, the J call TRBJ1-1; unclear D gene. The V end was cut by 2 bases, the J end by 4 bases, with 8 bases between. The CDR3 extends over 13 amino acids. Germline V CDR1 and CDR2: SNHLY, FYNNEI. CDR3 nucleotide sequence: TGTGCCAGCAGTGAAAACGGGATCACTGAAGCTTTCTTT. Translated, it gives CASSENGITEAFF.

This chain joins TRBV5-1 and TRBJ2-3, with TRBD1 matching over 9 bases. CDR3 length: 15 residues. The V gene end was trimmed by 4 bases and the J gene end by 4 bases; junction bases not matched to a gene: 7. CDR1 is SGHRS, CDR2 YFSETQ, per germline. DNA for the CDR3: TGCGCCAGCAGCGTAGGGACAGGGAGGTCAGATACGCAGTATTTT. This gives the protein CASSVGTGRSDTQYF.

The chain uses TRBV19 and TRBJ1-5, with a tentative D call TRBD1 (6 bases). CDR3 length: 15 amino acids. CDR1 is LNHDA, CDR2 SQIVND, per germline (reference sequence). The germline V and J ends were trimmed by 6 bases and 0 bases, with 12 bases remaining between them. CDR3 sequence reads: CASRQRQDSNQPQHF. The CDR3 DNA sequence: TGTGCCAGTAGGCAGCGACAGGATAGCAATCAGCCCCAGCATTTT.

The chain employs TRBV9 and TRBJ1-2, with unresolved D. Germline V gene data show CDR1 as SGDLS and CDR2 as YYNGEE. The CDR3 is made up of 13 amino acids. V lost 0 bases and J 3 bases, leaving 6 bases between the germline ends. DNA for the CDR3: TGTGCCAGCAGCGTAGAGCGTGACTATGGCTACACCTTC. It specifies CASSVERDYGYTF.

In nucleotides, the CDR3 is TGTGCCAGCAGTGTTTCTACGGGAGGTGAGCAGTTCTTC. Its protein is CASSVSTGGEQFF. This rearrangement joins TRBV2 to TRBJ2-1; TRBD2 matches 7 bases. Germline-derived CDR1 and CDR2 are SNHLY and FYNNEI. The CDR3 has 13 amino acids. After removal of 4 bases from V and 9 bases from J, the junction contained 6 bases not matched to a gene. Together with reference TRBV2 and TRBJ2-1, the CDR3 gives the full variable domain: EPEVTQTPSHQVTQMGQEVILRCVPISNHLYFYWYRQILGQKVEFLVSFYNNEISEKSEIFDDQFSVERPDGSNFTLKIRSTKLEDSAMYFCASSVSTGGEQFFGPGTRLTVL.

This chain connects TRBV25-1 to TRBJ2-3; D unclear. The V end was cut by 7 bases, the J end by 0 bases, with 11 bases between. CDR1 is MGHDK, CDR2 SYGVNS, per germline. CDR3 length equals 14 residues. The CDR3 DNA reads as TGTGCCAGCACGGATCCGACTAGCACAGATACGCAGTATTTT. Protein sequence: CASTDPTSTDTQYF.

The chain joins TRBV7-2 to TRBJ1-2; weak D call: TRBD1 (5 bases). Deletions cut 10 bases from V and 0 bases from J, with 15 bases between. The CDR3 length is 14 residues. CDR1 and CDR2 (germline): SGHTA, FQGNSA. CDR3 in DNA: TGTGCCACAACCCAGGGAAACTCTAACTATGGCTACACCTTC. This translates into CATTQGNSNYGYTF.

This chain uses TRBV5-1 with TRBJ1-5; weak D call: TRBD1 (5 bases). Between the trimmed V and J ends, which lost 0 bases and 7 bases, there was a span of 11 bases. There are 14 residues in the CDR3. Germline V lookup: CDR1 SGHRS, CDR2 YFSETQ. CDR3 loop: CASSLVRRGQPQHF. CDR3 nucleotide sequence: TGCGCCAGCAGCTTGGTGAGAAGGGGACAGCCCCAGCATTTT.

This clone appeared a single time. The chain is built from TRBV5-1 and TRBJ2-7; 7 positions agree with TRBD1. The CDR3 extends over 15 amino acids. V dropped 1 base and J dropped 3; count of bases not matched to a gene: 7. The germline V gene has CDR1 SGHRS and CDR2 YFSETQ. The CDR3 nucleotides read TGCGCCAGCAGCTTGTACCCGGGACAGAGCTACGAGCAGTACTTC. Translated, it gives CASSLYPGQSYEQYF.

V and J are TRBV5-1 and TRBJ1-1, with D perhaps matching TRBD1 (5 bases). The CDR3 runs to 13 residues. Germline CDR1 reads SGHRS; CDR2 reads YFSETQ. V gave up 5 bases and J gave up 2 bases, with 10 bases separating them. This chain's CDR3 is CASSQQVNTEAFF. The CDR3 DNA follows: TGCGCCAGCAGTCAACAGGTCAACACTGAAGCTTTCTTT.

This chain uses TRBV7-9 with TRBJ1-1; tentatively, D is TRBD1 (6 bases). CDR3 size: 13 residues. Germline CDR1 reads SEHNR; CDR2 reads FQNEAQ (reference sequence). The V end was cut by 6 bases, the J end by 1 base, with 9 bases between. The DNA of the CDR3 is TGTGCCAGCAGAAAACAGGGGAACACTGAAGCTTTCTTT. Translating gives CASRKQGNTEAFF.

This chain uses TRBV2 with TRBJ1-2, with D perhaps matching TRBD1 (5 bases). V was pared by 3 bases and J by 8 bases, with 10 bases between. The CDR3 length is 12 residues. In germline, CDR1 is SNHLY, CDR2 FYNNEI. The CDR3 DNA is TGTGCCAGCAGTGACAGGGAGGGCGGCTACACCTTC. This codes for CASSDREGGYTF.

As for this clone: The germline gene is not matched at one end of the junction; a read error may be the cause. The chain carries TRBV4-1 and TRBJ1-1; 7 nucleotides line up with TRBD1. The V gene's germline CDR1 is MGHRA and CDR2 YSYEKL. CDR3 length: 15 residues. CDR3 nucleotides: TGCGCCAGCAGCCCTGACAGGGCCCCGAACACTGAAGCTTTTTTT. This codes for CASSPDRAPNTEAFF.